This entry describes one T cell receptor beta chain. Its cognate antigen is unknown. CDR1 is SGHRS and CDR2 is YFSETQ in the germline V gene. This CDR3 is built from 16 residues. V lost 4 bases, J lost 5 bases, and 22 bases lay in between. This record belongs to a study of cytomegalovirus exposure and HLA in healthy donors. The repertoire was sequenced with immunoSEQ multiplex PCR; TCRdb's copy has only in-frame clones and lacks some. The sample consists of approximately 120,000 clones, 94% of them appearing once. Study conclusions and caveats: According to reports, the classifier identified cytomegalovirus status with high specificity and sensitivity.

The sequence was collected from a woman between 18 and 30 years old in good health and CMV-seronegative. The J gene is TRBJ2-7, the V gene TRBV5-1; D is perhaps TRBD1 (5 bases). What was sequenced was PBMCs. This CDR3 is CASSLLWSQGVHEQYF. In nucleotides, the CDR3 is TGCGCCAGCAGCCTCTTATGGTCCCAGGGTGTCCACGAGCAGTACTTC. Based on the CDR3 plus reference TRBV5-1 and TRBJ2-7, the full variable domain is KAGVTQTPRYLIKTRGQQVTLSCSPISGHRSVSWYQQTPGQGLQFLFEYFSETQRNKGNFPGRFSGRQFSNSRSEMNVSTLELGDSALYLCASSLLWSQGVHEQYFGPGTRLTVT.